This T cell receptor (beta chain) is drawn from a study of blood T cell repertoires in COVID-19. This clone appeared once. Libraries were prepared by immunoSEQ multiplex PCR; TCRdb keeps only in-frame clonotypes and omits some of them. The data show approximately 250,000 clones, with around 84% seen just once and approximately 1.3% held by the top ten. CDR1 and CDR2 (germline): SEHNR, FQNEAQ (reference sequence). The V and J ends lost 3 bases and 5 bases respectively, with 16 bases between them. CDR3 length equals 16 residues. The receptor's source is a woman in her 40s who had recovered from COVID-19. The sequenced material came from peripheral blood. This chain links TRBV7-9 with TRBJ1-4; D may be TRBD1 (6 bases). The CDR3 sequence is CASSFPRQVSNEKLFF. The CDR3 region has the DNA TGTGCCAGCAGCTTCCCTAGACAGGTCTCAAATGAAAAACTGTTTTTT.